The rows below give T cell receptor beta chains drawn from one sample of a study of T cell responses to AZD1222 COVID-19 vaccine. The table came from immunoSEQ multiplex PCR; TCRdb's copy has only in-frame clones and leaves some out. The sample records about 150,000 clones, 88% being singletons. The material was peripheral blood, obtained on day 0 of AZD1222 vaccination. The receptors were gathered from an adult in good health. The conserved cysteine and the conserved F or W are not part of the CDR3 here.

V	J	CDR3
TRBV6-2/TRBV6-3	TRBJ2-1	ASSPVTSLGTNEQF
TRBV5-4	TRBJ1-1	ASSLRGGAEAF
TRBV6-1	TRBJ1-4	ASSETTGVNEKLF
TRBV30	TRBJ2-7	AWSFTGRPGQY
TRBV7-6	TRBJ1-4	ASSSLGAPEKLF
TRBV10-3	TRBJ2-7	AISESGPSLPRDEQY
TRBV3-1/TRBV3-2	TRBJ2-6	ASSEETGAPSGANVLT
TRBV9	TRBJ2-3	ASSVDREEDTQY
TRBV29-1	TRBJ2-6	SVQRDTNSGANVLT
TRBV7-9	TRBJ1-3	ASSLDRGGTGNTIY
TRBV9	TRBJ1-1	ASTPTEMNTEAF
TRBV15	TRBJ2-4	ATSRDPGNIQY
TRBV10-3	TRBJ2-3	AISESRRPPSTDTQY
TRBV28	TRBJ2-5	ASKSNPGTGDQETQY
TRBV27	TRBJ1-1	ASSALRAPTEAF
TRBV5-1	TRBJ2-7	ASSPALSGVVYEQY
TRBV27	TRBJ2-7	ASSGGPSYEQY
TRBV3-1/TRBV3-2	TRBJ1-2	ASSQADRGSYGYT